These 17 T cell receptor beta chains share one sample of origin, sequenced in a study of CD8+ T cells in alopecia areata. The treatment denotes: oral pan-JAK inhibitor, 5-10 mg twice daily. RNA extraction was followed by reverse transcription into cDNA, which acted as the sequencing template. Measured with immunoSEQ multiplex PCR; TCRdb has only the in-frame clones, and not every one. The sample has around 200,000 clones, around three fifths seen once. The specimen comprised CD8+ T cells sorted from blood, sampled at week 24, from a patient treated with tofacitinib. These receptors came from a human donor with alopecia areata.

The chain employs TRBV20-1 and TRBJ1-4; no firm D call. The germline V gene encodes CDR1 DFQATT and CDR2 SNEGSKA (reference sequence). The CDR3 is made up of 11 amino acids. V was pared by 2 bases and J by 8 bases, with 6 bases between. CDR3: CSARSGEKLFF. CDR3 bases: TGCAGTGCTAGATCGGGCGAAAAACTGTTTTTT.

V gene TRBV13 combines with J gene TRBJ1-6; possible D gene TRBD1, 5 bases. The length of the CDR3 is 13 residues. CDR1 is PRHDT and CDR2 is FYEKMQ in the germline V gene (reference sequence). Trimming shortened V by 5 bases and J by 9 bases, and 11 bases separated the two germline ends. The CDR3 coding sequence is TGTGCCAGCAGCCCGGGACCCGCTTCACCCCTCCACTTT. Its translation is CASSPGPASPLHF.

J is TRBJ2-2 and V is TRBV27; 12 nucleotides line up with TRBD2. CDR3 size: 18 residues. V dropped 3 bases and J dropped 1; count of bases not matched to a gene: 6. Germline V gene sequence: CDR1 MNHEY, CDR2 SMNVEV (reference sequence). CDR3 in DNA: TGTGCCAGCAGTTTGAGTCTAGCGGGGGGGAAGAACACCGGGGAGCTGTTTTTT. It codes for CASSLSLAGGKNTGELFF.

The chain recombines TRBV2 with TRBJ1-1; D gene unclear. V lost 7 bases and J lost 8, with 8 bases in between. CDR3 length equals 10 residues. Germline CDR1 is SNHLY and CDR2 is FYNNEI. The CDR3 DNA is TGTGCCAGCATGGGCGGGGAAGCTTTCTTT. It encodes CASMGGEAFF. Together with reference TRBV2 and TRBJ1-1, the CDR3 gives the full variable domain: EPEVTQTPSHQVTQMGQEVILRCVPISNHLYFYWYRQILGQKVEFLVSFYNNEISEKSEIFDDQFSVERPDGSNFTLKIRSTKLEDSAMYFCASMGGEAFFGQGTRLTVV.

The J gene is TRBJ2-3, the V gene TRBV9; TRBD2 aligns across 11 bases. The germline V gene has CDR1 SGDLS and CDR2 YYNGEE. The J segment lost 2 bases and the V segment lost 4 bases, leaving 3 bases of the junction unmatched. The CDR3 spans 15 residues. The CDR3 loop is CASSPGLADTDTQYF. CDR3 in DNA: TGTGCCAGCAGCCCGGGACTAGCGGACACAGATACGCAGTATTTT.

This chain links TRBV7-2 with TRBJ2-5, with 10 bases matching TRBD2. J lost 2 bases, V lost 3 bases, and 3 bases had no gene match. CDR1 is SGHTA, CDR2 FQGNSA, per germline. The CDR3 extends over 15 amino acids. The CDR3 spells CASSFLAGVQETQYF. The CDR3 DNA reads TGTGCCAGCAGCTTCCTAGCGGGGGTTCAAGAGACCCAGTACTTC.

This sequence joins TRBV15 and TRBJ1-6, with 7 bases fitting TRBD1. Germline trimming cut 3 bases from V and 0 bases from J; bases unmatched to any gene: 5. The CDR3 totals 17 residues. CDR1 and CDR2 (germline): LNHNV, YYDKDF (reference sequence). CDR3: CATSSGTASSYNSPLHF. In DNA form, the CDR3 reads TGTGCCACCAGCAGCGGGACAGCGAGCTCCTATAATTCACCCCTCCACTTT.

The chain has TRBV10-2 and TRBJ1-2; 9 bases match TRBD1. In germline, CDR1 is WSHSY, CDR2 SAAADI. The J segment lost 6 bases and the V segment lost 6 bases, leaving 5 bases of the junction unmatched. The CDR3 is made up of 13 amino acids. The CDR3 bases are TGCGCCAGCAGAACCGGGACAGGGAATGGCTACACCTTC. Translating gives CASRTGTGNGYTF.

This chain connects TRBV27 to TRBJ2-5; TRBD1 or TRBD2 may be the D gene (6 bases each). CDR1 and CDR2 from the germline V gene are MNHEY and SMNVEV (reference sequence). The CDR3 runs to 16 residues. Trimming stripped 11 bases from V and 5 bases from J, with 27 bases between. DNA for the CDR3: TGTGCCGGGTTAGACCGGGAAGAGGGGGGTCCGGAGACCCAGTACTTC. Protein product: CAGLDREEGGPETQYF.

J is TRBJ2-7 and V is TRBV9; tentatively, D is TRBD2 (6 bases). The CDR3 runs to 14 residues. The germline V gene encodes CDR1 SGDLS and CDR2 YYNGEE. V was clipped by 3 bases and J by 2 bases, with 12 bases between them. Written as DNA, the CDR3 is TGTGCCAGCAGCGGACGGGACTCTACCTACGAGCAGTACTTC. Its protein product is CASSGRDSTYEQYF.

V usage is TRBV7-9 and J usage is TRBJ2-2; D remains unclear. Germline V gene sequence: CDR1 SEHNR, CDR2 FQNEAQ (reference sequence). Deletions cut 9 bases from V and 5 bases from J, with 4 bases between. This CDR3 is built from 10 residues. The CDR3 bases are TGTGCCAGTTCGACCGGGGAGCTGTTTTTT. The encoded protein is CASSTGELFF.

The genes are TRBV7-8 and TRBJ1-2, with a weak D call TRBD1 (6 bases). The CDR3 length is 16 residues. V lost 11 bases, J lost 7 bases, and 29 bases lay in between. Germline CDR1 reads SGHVS; CDR2 reads FQNEAQ. CDR3 in amino acids: CASTQGPGQHLFGYTF. CDR3 nucleotides: TGTGCCTCTACCCAAGGTCCCGGACAGCACCTCTTTGGCTACACCTTC.

The V gene is TRBV7-6, the J gene TRBJ2-5, with a weak D call TRBD2 (6 bases). The CDR3 spans 15 residues. In germline, CDR1 is SGHVS, CDR2 FNYEAQ. V was pared by 5 bases and J by 5 bases, with 18 bases between. CDR3 amino acids: CASSPSLASGETQYF. The CDR3, as DNA: TGTGCCAGCAGCCCTAGCTTGGCCAGCGGGGAGACCCAGTACTTC.

This clone was seen more than once but under ten times. The CDR3 sequence: CASTFLGLAGVESYNEQFF. The CDR3 DNA sequence: TGTGCCAGCACGTTCCTCGGGCTAGCGGGGGTAGAGTCCTACAATGAGCAGTTCTTC. V gene TRBV11-3 combines with J gene TRBJ2-1; 10 bases agree with TRBD2. Unmatched junction bases numbered 16, after V lost 7 bases and J lost 1 base. In germline, CDR1 is SGHNT, CDR2 YENEEA. This CDR3 region has 19 residues. Full variable domain (remainder filled in from reference TRBV11-3 and TRBJ2-1): EAGVVQSPRYKIIEKKQPVAFWCNPISGHNTLYWYLQNLGQGPELLIRYENEEAVDDSQLPKDRFSAERLKGVDSTLKIQPAELGDSAVYLCASTFLGLAGVESYNEQFFGPGTRLTVL.

This clone was picked up one time. The rearrangement uses TRBV7-9 and TRBJ1-6, with D unclear. With 8 bases removed from V and 3 bases from J, the gap between germline ends came to 11 bases. CDR1 is SEHNR and CDR2 is FQNEAQ in the germline V gene (reference sequence). This CDR3 comprises 14 residues. CDR3 DNA: TGTGCCAGCTGGAGGGAGTACTATAATTCACCCCTCCACTTT. Amino acid sequence: CASWREYYNSPLHF.

CDR3 bases: TGTGCCAGCAGCCAAGCGGGTGCGGGAACTGAAGCTTTCTTT. Its protein is CASSQAGAGTEAFF. V usage is TRBV14 and J usage is TRBJ1-1; no clear D gene. CDR1 and CDR2 (germline): SGHDN, FVKESK. The CDR3 spans 14 residues. With 1 base removed from V and 5 bases from J, the gap between germline ends came to 11 bases.

This clone was observed once. This sequence joins TRBV29-1 and TRBJ2-5, with D hard to call. Per the germline V gene, CDR1 is SQVTM and CDR2 is ANQGSEA. The CDR3 runs to 11 residues. The V and J ends lost 5 bases and 3 bases respectively, with 7 bases between them. The CDR3 DNA is TGCAGCGTTCCGGGTGAAGAGACCCAGTACTTC. It translates to CSVPGEETQYF.